This T cell receptor beta chain was recovered during a study of CD8 T cell repertoires and HIV-1 epitope variants. In the study overall: T cells were stimulated with Twenty-five Gag and Nef peptides separately.

The V end was cut by 1 base, the J end by 2 bases, with 24 bases between. Germline CDR1 and CDR2: SGHVS and FNYEAQ. The CDR3 is 19 residues long. Data came from immunoSEQ multiplex PCR; TCRdb stores just in-frame clones and leaves some out. The data hold 5,500 to 7,000 clones, with about 60% observed a single time. With regard to this clone: What it recognizes is unknown.

The gene calls are TRBV7-6 and TRBJ2-7, with TRBD2 as a possible D gene (6 bases). The sequence came from a male donor with HIV. The sample consisted of cultured CD8+ T cells derived from PBMCs. The CDR3 region has the DNA TGTGCCAGCAGCTTAGGAGGGTTGGGGTCCAGCGGGCCGGCCTACGAGCAGTACTTC. It translates to CASSLGGLGSSGPAYEQYF.